The 10 T cell receptor beta chains reported below all come from one sample, sequenced in a study of TIL therapy for anti-PD-1-resistant metastatic lung cancer. Noted time point: pre-treatment sample, taken before nivolumab and TIL therapy. Pleural nodules or supraclavicular lymph nodes made up most of the excised metastases sampled. Sequencing used immunoSEQ v3. Using immunoSEQ multiplex PCR, the repertoire was profiled, and TCRdb retains in-frame clones only, with some absent. The table records 50,000 to 60,000 clones, 70% to 85% of them present only once. Sequencing used tumor tissue, obtained at baseline. The receptors come from a person aged 25 to 80 with non-small cell lung cancer.

This sequence joins TRBV27 and TRBJ2-7; D remains unclear. V gave up 5 bases and J gave up 3 bases, with 14 bases separating them. This CDR3 spans 14 amino acids. Germline V gene data show CDR1 as MNHEY and CDR2 as SMNVEV (reference sequence). The CDR3 sequence is CASSPWAVSYEQYF. As DNA, the CDR3 is TGTGCCAGCAGTCCCTGGGCGGTGAGCTACGAGCAGTACTTC.

This chain uses TRBV30 with TRBJ2-7; the D gene could be TRBD1 or TRBD2 (5 bases each). V shed 1 base and J shed 4 bases, with 17 bases lying between them. CDR1 is GTSNPN, CDR2 SVGIG, per germline (reference sequence). The CDR3 length is 15 residues. The CDR3: CAWSAGRPGGYEQYF. The CDR3 coding sequence is TGTGCCTGGAGTGCCGGACGGCCTGGGGGTTACGAGCAGTACTTC.

A few counts support this clone. V is TRBV6-5 and J is TRBJ2-7; 11 positions match TRBD1. The V segment lost 0 bases and the J segment 4 bases; nucleotides outside the gene matches: 2. Germline-derived CDR1 and CDR2 are MNHEY and SVGAGI. CDR3 size: 15 residues. The chain's CDR3 is CASSYSDRGLYEQYF. The CDR3 coding sequence is TGTGCCAGCAGTTACTCGGACAGGGGGCTTTACGAGCAGTACTTC.

The chain couples TRBV5-1 to TRBJ1-1; D not resolved. Germline V lookup: CDR1 SGHRS, CDR2 YFSETQ. The CDR3 has 14 residues. Deletions cut 0 bases from V and 3 bases from J, with 9 bases between. The CDR3 here is CASSLGTPDTEAFF. CDR3 nucleotide sequence: TGCGCCAGCAGCTTGGGAACACCGGACACTGAAGCTTTCTTT.

V gene TRBV19 combines with J gene TRBJ2-5, with 10 bases identical to TRBD2. The trim removed 6 bases at V and 1 base at J, leaving 5 bases unmatched. The CDR3 loop spans 15 amino acids. From germline, CDR1 is LNHDA and CDR2 SQIVND (reference sequence). CDR3 amino acids: CASRDSGGTQETQYF. CDR3 DNA: TGTGCCAGTAGGGATAGCGGGGGGACCCAAGAGACCCAGTACTTC.

V and J are TRBV28 and TRBJ1-4, with 9 positions matching TRBD1. The CDR3 runs 13 residues. The germline gives CDR1 MDHEN, CDR2 SYDVKM. V trimming: 3 bases; J trimming: 14 bases; junction bases outside the gene matches: 7. The CDR3 bases are TGTGCCAGCAGTTTCGGACAGGGGACAACCCTGTTTTTT. Residues: CASSFGQGTTLFF.

The J gene is TRBJ1-1, the V gene TRBV5-1; D unclear. CDR1 and CDR2 from the germline V gene are SGHRS and YFSETQ. The length of the CDR3 is 16 residues. Trimming shortened V by 2 bases and J by 1 base, and 15 bases separated the two germline ends. CDR3 sequence: CASSLPVRVGNTEAFF. CDR3 nucleotides: TGCGCCAGCAGCTTACCAGTTAGAGTCGGGAACACTGAAGCTTTCTTT.

The chain combines TRBV11-2 with TRBJ2-2; TRBD2 is a possible D gene (6 bases). Germline-derived CDR1 and CDR2 are SGHAT and FQNNGV. The CDR3 spans 15 residues. With 1 base removed from V and 5 bases from J, the gap between germline ends came to 11 bases. The CDR3 nucleotides read TGTGCCAGCAGCTTAGCCGGGGGTGGGACCGGGGAGCTGTTTTTT. This encodes CASSLAGGGTGELFF.

The chain uses TRBV5-1 and TRBJ1-4; D may be TRBD1 (5 bases). V lost 3 bases, J lost 0 bases, and 6 bases lay in between. Germline V gene lookup returns CDR1 SGHRS and CDR2 YFSETQ. CDR3 size: 14 residues. The CDR3 nucleotides are TGCGCCAGCAGCTCGACAGCAACTAATGAAAAACTGTTTTTT. It encodes CASSSTATNEKLFF.

This clone was counted once. This chain joins TRBV19 and TRBJ1-2; D not resolved. V was clipped by 5 bases and J by 3 bases, with 10 bases between them. The CDR3 spans 13 residues. Germline V gene data show CDR1 as LNHDA and CDR2 as SQIVND (reference sequence). CDR3 loop: CASSPRGYYGYTF. The CDR3 DNA reads as TGTGCCAGTAGTCCCCGAGGCTACTATGGCTACACCTTC.